A selection of T cell receptor beta chains follows, all from one sample in a study of blood T cells in healthy people across ages. TCRdb re-called the 5' RACE reads with MiXCR, one entry per CDR3 protein. The data contain 1.5 million to 2 million distinct CDR3 sequences, roughly 52% of them singletons. The sequencing sample was made of blood. Source of these receptors: a middle-aged woman in good health. Each CDR3 is given with its conserved first and last residue. The D gene is left open where the match is weak. Size values are once, few and many counts, or a class for expanded clones, and some rows have none.

d_gene	v_gene	abundance	j_gene	CDR3aa	CDR3nt
TRBD2	TRBV12-3/TRBV12-4	-	TRBJ2-5	CASSSQAGGPQETQYF	TGTGCCAGCAGTTCCCAAGCGGGGGGACCCCAAGAGACCCAGTACTTC
TRBD2	TRBV10-3	-	TRBJ2-3	CAISEPGGVGTDTQYF	TGTGCCATCAGTGAGCCGGGGGGGGTCGGCACAGATACGCAGTATTTT
-	TRBV20-1	-	TRBJ2-7	CSAGRGSYEQYF	TGCAGTGCTGGAAGGGGTAGCTACGAGCAGTACTTC
TRBD2	TRBV6-5	-	TRBJ2-7	CASRTGGTYNEQYF	TGTGCCAGCAGAACGGGGGGGACCTACAATGAGCAGTACTTC
TRBD1	TRBV5-1	-	TRBJ2-3	CASRIGTVKADTQYF	TGCGCCAGCAGGATTGGGACAGTAAAGGCAGATACGCAGTATTTT
-	TRBV9	few	TRBJ2-3	CASSVGTDPTDTQYF	TGTGCCAGCAGCGTAGGGACTGATCCCACAGATACGCAGTATTTT
-	TRBV20-1	-	TRBJ2-5	CSARGPQLTNEQYF	TGCAGTGCTAGAGGGCCCCAGTTGACAAATGAGCAGTACTTC
-	TRBV7-9	-	TRBJ1-2	CASSRLTALLNYGYTF	TGTGCCAGCAGCCGCTTGACAGCCCTACTTAACTATGGCTACACCTTC
-	TRBV4-3	-	TRBJ2-3	CASSQSFGATDTQYF	TGCGCCAGCAGCCAATCTTTTGGGGCCACAGATACGCAGTATTTT
-	TRBV5-1	few	TRBJ1-1	CASMGEMNTEAFF	TGCGCCAGCATGGGAGAGATGAACACTGAAGCTTTCTTT
-	TRBV6-5	-	TRBJ2-6	CASSYGRVPSGANVLTF	TGTGCCAGCAGTTACGGGCGGGTACCCTCTGGGGCCAACGTCCTGACTTTC
-	TRBV6-2/TRBV6-3	-	TRBJ2-4	CASRQGFGIQYF	TGTGCCAGCAGGCAGGGGTTCGGCATTCAGTACTTC
-	TRBV7-8	-	TRBJ2-5	CASSFRVGGPETQYF	TGTGCCAGCAGCTTCCGGGTGGGGGGTCCCGAGACCCAGTACTTC
TRBD1	TRBV5-1	-	TRBJ1-4	CASSHGTGSEKLFF	TGCGCCAGCAGCCATGGGACAGGGAGTGAAAAACTGTTTTTT
TRBD2	TRBV20-1	-	TRBJ2-1	CSAYPGGPGNEQFF	TGCAGTGCCTACCCGGGGGGGCCTGGGAATGAGCAGTTCTTC
-	TRBV5-6	-	TRBJ1-6	CASREGNSPLHF	TGTGCCAGCAGGGAAGGGAATTCACCCCTCCACTTT
TRBD1	TRBV29-1	-	TRBJ1-2	CSVEDLQGDAGYGYTF	TGCAGCGTTGAAGACTTACAGGGGGATGCCGGTTATGGCTACACCTTC
-	TRBV7-2	many	TRBJ2-3	CASSLVVGDTQYF	TGTGCCAGCAGCTTAGTCGTAGGAGATACGCAGTATTTT
-	TRBV7-2	-	TRBJ2-7	CASSPRQSAEQYF	TGTGCCAGCAGCCCCCGACAGTCCGCTGAGCAGTACTTC
-	TRBV15	few	TRBJ2-7	CATSRDEQDAARAYEQYF	TGTGCCACCAGCAGAGATGAACAGGATGCGGCACGAGCCTACGAGCAGTACTTC
TRBD1	TRBV18	-	TRBJ2-7	CASSDRDRPTEQYF	TGTGCCAGCTCAGATAGGGACAGGCCTACCGAGCAGTACTTC
-	TRBV15	-	TRBJ2-1	CATSRDSLQQFF	TGTGCCACCAGCAGAGATTCTCTTCAGCAGTTCTTC
TRBD1	TRBV4-3	-	TRBJ2-5	CASSQTQTGEVETQYF	TGCGCCAGCAGCCAGACCCAGACAGGGGAGGTCGAGACCCAGTACTTC
-	TRBV20-1	-	TRBJ2-7	CSARSGLISYEQYF	TGCAGTGCTAGATCTGGGCTAATCTCCTACGAGCAGTACTTC
-	TRBV13	-	TRBJ2-5	CASSLGPNIGTQYF	TGTGCCAGCAGCCTAGGCCCCAATATCGGGACCCAGTACTTC
-	TRBV7-2	many	TRBJ1-5	CASSIRGNQPQHF	TGTGCCAGCAGCATCAGGGGTAATCAGCCCCAGCATTTT
-	TRBV7-2	few	TRBJ2-5	CASSLVLAGKETQYF	TGTGCCAGCAGCTTAGTGTTGGCGGGGAAAGAGACCCAGTACTTC
TRBD1	TRBV20-1	few	TRBJ1-5	CSAPRQGALGQPQHF	TGCAGTGCGCCGCGACAGGGGGCTTTGGGTCAGCCCCAGCATTTT
-	TRBV27	-	TRBJ2-1	CASSLPRGEQFF	TGTGCCAGCAGTTTACCCAGGGGTGAGCAGTTCTTC
-	TRBV6-2/TRBV6-3	-	TRBJ2-5	CASRDYTPQETQYF	TGTGCCAGCCGAGATTACACCCCACAAGAGACCCAGTACTTC
TRBD1	TRBV20-1	-	TRBJ1-2	CSASVDRGRGYTF	TGCAGTGCTAGTGTGGACAGGGGGCGAGGCTACACCTTC
-	TRBV7-2	many	TRBJ1-2	CASSLVRGYTF	TGTGCCAGCAGCTTGGTTCGTGGCTACACCTTC
-	TRBV29-1	-	TRBJ2-3	CSVVSGFDTQYF	TGCAGCGTTGTGAGCGGGTTTGATACGCAGTATTTT
-	TRBV10-2	-	TRBJ2-1	CASTEGLMTGEQFF	TGCGCCAGCACCGAGGGCCTTATGACGGGTGAGCAGTTCTTC
-	TRBV6-5	-	TRBJ2-7	CASSSLQTGLILYEQYF	TGTGCCAGCAGTTCCCTACAAACAGGGTTAATCCTCTACGAGCAGTACTTC
-	TRBV20-1	few	TRBJ2-4	CSAPTFGLTDIQYF	TGCAGTGCGCCGACTTTTGGGCTCACGGACATTCAGTACTTC
-	TRBV20-1	once	TRBJ1-5	CSARYNSNQPQHF	TGCAGTGCTAGGTATAATAGCAATCAGCCCCAGCATTTT
TRBD1	TRBV7-8	-	TRBJ2-3	CASSSSRDRGPDTQYF	TGTGCCAGCAGCTCATCCCGGGACAGGGGCCCAGATACGCAGTATTTT
-	TRBV9	-	TRBJ2-3	CASSVYKGQVGTDTQYF	TGTGCCAGCAGCGTATACAAGGGGCAGGTTGGCACAGATACGCAGTATTTT